This T cell receptor beta chain appears in the sequencing data of a study of T cell repertoires in cytomegalovirus infection. Study-wide background: Through public TCR beta signatures, both CMV infection and matching HLA type were indicated.

Between the trimmed V and J ends, which lost 5 bases and 2 bases, there was a span of 15 bases. The germline gives CDR1 SGHVS, CDR2 FNYEAQ. The CDR3 consists of 15 residues. On this clonotype itself: Antigen unknown.

General study points: Frequencies of public TCR beta families were cumulated, and this identified carriers of CMV plus the relevant HLA. Dominant in the ex vivo response were TCR beta clonotypes restricted by HLA-C and specific for CMV.

Via MiXCR, TCRdb re-called the reads, giving one row per CDR3 protein. The profile covers nearly 700,000 distinct CDR3 sequences, with roughly 33% appearing a single time and about 20% taken by the ten largest. The sequences come from cultured PBMCs, collected from culture after CMV antigen stimulation. The rearrangement joins TRBV7-6 to TRBJ1-2; possibly TRBD1 for D (6 bases). The clonotype comes from a human donor in good health (CMV status not recorded). Some clones in this sample may be carry-over from other donors' samples. This chain's CDR3 is CASSPSKGGNYGYTF. The CDR3 DNA sequence: TGTGCCAGCAGCCCCTCTAAGGGGGGGAACTATGGCTACACCTTC.